This T cell receptor beta chain was obtained from a study of shared clonotypes between healthy human individuals. Only Caucasian adults living in Nashville, Tennessee made up the donor group. The authors' processing: ImmunoSEQ supplied junction-only sequences lacking quality scores, so filtering was different. The table came from immunoSEQ multiplex PCR; TCRdb's copy has only in-frame clones and leaves some out. V and J calls and clone size follow that table, whereas D and trimming were derived from the DNA. This table has a few million clones, approximately 93% appearing once. A note on this clone: The target antigen is unknown.

The V and J ends lost 6 bases and 5 bases respectively, with 13 bases between them. The CDR3 is made up of 13 amino acids. Per germline, CDR1 KGHSH and CDR2 LQKENI. Whole-study results and caveats: Sampling included only blood; tissue repertoires likely differ.

J is TRBJ2-5 and V is TRBV18; D not resolved. The source of this sequence is a young man in good health. Some clones in this sample may be carry-over from other donors' samples. The sequenced sample consisted of naive CD4+ T cells from PBMCs. Subset meaning: CD45RA+ positively selected. CDR3 coding DNA: TGTGCCAGCTCGCTAACTCTGGGGGAGACCCAGTACTTC. This codes for CASSLTLGETQYF.